This is a list of T cell receptor beta chains from one sample in a study of blood T cell repertoires in COVID-19. Sequencing was performed with immunoSEQ multiplex PCR; in TCRdb, only in-frame clones are kept and a portion is missing. The table has some 190,000 clones, 65% to 85% seen once. Source material: PBMCs or T cells enriched from blood (not recorded which). Receptors were obtained from a man in his thirties or forties with acute COVID-19. Both conserved end residues are part of each CDR3. D genes are given only for firm matches. Clone size appears in some rows only: once, few, many, or a class for an expanded clone.

NA | TRBJ1-1 | TRBV2 | NA | TGTGTCACTAAAATGGGGAGGGGGAACACTGAAGCTTTCTTT | CVTKMGRGNTEAFF
once | TRBJ2-7 | TRBV28 | NA | TGTGCCAGCAGTGGCACACCCCGAAGTCACGAGCAGTACTTC | CASSGTPRSHEQYF
NA | TRBJ2-5 | TRBV13 | TRBD2 | TGTGCCAGCAGCTTAGGCCTTCGGGGGGACCGAGAGACTCAGTACTTC | CASSLGLRGDRETQYF
few | TRBJ2-2 | TRBV2 | TRBD1 | TGTGCCAGCGGTCGGGGACAGGGGTCCGGGGAGCTGTTTTTT | CASGRGQGSGELFF
NA | TRBJ1-2 | TRBV15 | TRBD1 | TGTGCCACCAGCAGAGGGGACAGGACTAACTATGGCTACACCTTC | CATSRGDRTNYGYTF
NA | TRBJ1-5 | TRBV27 | NA | TGTGCCAGCAGTTTGAGTGGCAGGGCAATGGGCAATCAGCCCCAGCATTTT | CASSLSGRAMGNQPQHF
once | TRBJ2-7 | TRBV5-1 | NA | TGCGCCAGCAGCTTGGCCGCGGGTAGCGGAAGAGGCGAGCAGTACTTC | CASSLAAGSGRGEQYF
NA | TRBJ1-2 | TRBV5-6 | NA | TGTGCCAGCAGCTTGGATCAGGGAAACTTGTATGGCTACACCTTC | CASSLDQGNLYGYTF
NA | TRBJ1-1 | TRBV24-1 | NA | TGTGCCACCAGTGACCCACGACCCCCTTGGGAGGAGCTCCAAGAAGCTTTCTTT | CATSDPRPPWEELQEAFF
NA | TRBJ1-1 | TRBV3-1/TRBV3-2 | NA | TGTGCCAGCAGCCGGGGCAACACTGAAGCTTTCTTT | CASSRGNTEAFF
NA | TRBJ2-2 | TRBV7-3 | TRBD1 | TGTGCCAGCAGCGCCGGGACAGGGTGGGGCGGGGAGCTGTTTTTT | CASSAGTGWGGELFF
NA | TRBJ1-1 | TRBV5-1 | NA | TGCGCCAGCAGCTTGAAATTCATGAACACTGAAGCTTTCTTT | CASSLKFMNTEAFF
NA | TRBJ2-5 | TRBV12-3/TRBV12-4 | TRBD1 | TGTGCCAGCAAAACCGACAGGGAAAAGACCCAGTACTTC | CASKTDREKTQYF
NA | TRBJ1-4 | TRBV2 | TRBD1 | TGTGCCAGCAGTGACACCGGGACAGCCACGGAACTGTTTTTT | CASSDTGTATELFF
once | TRBJ2-3 | TRBV5-1 | TRBD1 | TGCGCCAGCACGAACAGGGGAACGCCAGATACGCAGTATTTT | CASTNRGTPDTQYF
NA | TRBJ1-2 | TRBV3-1/TRBV3-2 | NA | TGTGCCAGCAGCGCCAGAACTCCCTCTGGACATCACGGCTACACCTTC | CASSARTPSGHHGYTF
NA | TRBJ1-1 | TRBV5-6 | NA | TGTGCCAGCAGCATCAGACAGAGCACTGAAGCTTTCTTT | CASSIRQSTEAFF
NA | TRBJ1-1 | TRBV7-9 | NA | TGTGCCAGCAGCTTGACAGGTCTGAACACTGAAGCTTTCTTT | CASSLTGLNTEAFF
NA | TRBJ2-5 | TRBV3-1/TRBV3-2 | TRBD2 | TGTGCCAGCAGCCCCACTAGCGGACAAGAGACCCAGTACTTC | CASSPTSGQETQYF
NA | TRBJ2-7 | TRBV27 | NA | TGTGCCAGCAGTTTATCGTTCGGTTCCTACGAGCAGTACTTC | CASSLSFGSYEQYF
NA | TRBJ1-1 | TRBV11-3 | NA | TGTGCCAGCAGCTTAGGTGCGGGCACTGAAGCTTTCTTT | CASSLGAGTEAFF
NA | TRBJ2-7 | TRBV2 | NA | TGTGCCAGCAGACGAACAGAGTACGAGCAGTACTTC | CASRRTEYEQYF
few | TRBJ1-5 | TRBV21-1 | NA | TGTGCCAGCAGCAATTCGGGACAGGGCTCCAATCAGCCCCAGCATTTT | CASSNSGQGSNQPQHF
NA | TRBJ1-4 | TRBV28 | NA | TGTGCCAGCATGGGAGGAGATGCAACTAATGAAAAACTGTTTTTT | CASMGGDATNEKLFF
NA | TRBJ1-2 | TRBV5-1 | NA | TGCGCCAGCAGCTTGAGTCAGAGTAACTATGACTACACCTTC | CASSLSQSNYDYTF
NA | TRBJ2-7 | TRBV11-2 | TRBD1 | TGTGCCAGCAGCTTTACAGGGGCCGTGGCCTACGAGCAGTACTTC | CASSFTGAVAYEQYF
few | TRBJ1-5 | TRBV2 | NA | TGTGCCAGCAGTGAACTACGCAGGATCCCTGGCAATCAGCCCCAGCATTTT | CASSELRRIPGNQPQHF
NA | TRBJ2-1 | TRBV19 | TRBD1 | TGTGCCAGTAGTATAGTGACAGGGTGGGCTACGAATGAGCAGTTCTTC | CASSIVTGWATNEQFF
NA | TRBJ1-1 | TRBV19 | NA | TGTGCCAGTAGTATAGATACGAGGAACACTGAAGCTTTCTTT | CASSIDTRNTEAFF
once | TRBJ2-3 | TRBV21-1 | NA | TGTGCCAGCAGCAAATTTACAGGACACACAGATACGCAGTATTTT | CASSKFTGHTDTQYF
NA | TRBJ1-3 | TRBV14 | TRBD1 | TGTGCCAGCAGCCAAAGGGGACTGGGACAGGGAACTGGAAACACCATATATTTT | CASSQRGLGQGTGNTIYF
NA | TRBJ1-1 | TRBV6-4 | TRBD1 | TGTGCCAGCAGTCCAGGGCGGACAGGGCGGACCTTCTTT | CASSPGRTGRTFF
few | TRBJ1-5 | TRBV19 | NA | TGTGCCAGTAGTTGGACAGGCAATCAGCCCCAGCATTTT | CASSWTGNQPQHF
NA | TRBJ1-2 | TRBV30 | TRBD1 | TGTGCCTGTACCACAGGGGGCCCTGGGGGCTACACCTTC | CACTTGGPGGYTF